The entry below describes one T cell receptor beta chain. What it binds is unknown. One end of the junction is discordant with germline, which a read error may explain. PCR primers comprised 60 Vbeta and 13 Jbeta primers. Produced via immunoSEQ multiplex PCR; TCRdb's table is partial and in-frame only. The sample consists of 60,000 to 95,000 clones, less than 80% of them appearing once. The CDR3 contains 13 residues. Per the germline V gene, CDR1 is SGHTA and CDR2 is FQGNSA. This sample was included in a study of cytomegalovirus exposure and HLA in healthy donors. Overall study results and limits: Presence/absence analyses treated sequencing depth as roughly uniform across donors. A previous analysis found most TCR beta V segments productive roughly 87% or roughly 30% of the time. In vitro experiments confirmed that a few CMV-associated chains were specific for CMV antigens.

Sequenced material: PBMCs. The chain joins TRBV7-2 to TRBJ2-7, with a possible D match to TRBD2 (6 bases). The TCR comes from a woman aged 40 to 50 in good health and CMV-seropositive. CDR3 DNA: TGTGCCAGCATCTCGGGACTCTCCCACGAGCAGTACTTC. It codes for CASISGLSHEQYF.